This T cell receptor beta chain appears in the sequencing data of a study of pediatric ulcerative colitis. Turning to the study itself: Disease was pancolitis in about 7 and left-sided in two, histology-confirmed.

Measured with immunoSEQ multiplex PCR; TCRdb has only the in-frame clones, and not every one. The table shows approximately 60,000 clones, with 70% to 90% occurring only once. From germline, CDR1 is LNHNV and CDR2 YYDKDF (reference sequence). The CDR3 loop spans 17 amino acids. V shed 3 bases, J shed 1 base, and the junction held 7 bases outside the gene matches. Of note for this clone: Its specificity is unknown.

The study, taken as a whole, reports: Two rectal clonotypes were found only in ulcerative colitis patients, all of them.

The clonotype comes from a boy aged 5-17 years with severe ulcerative colitis. The chain recombines TRBV15 with TRBJ1-4; 8 nucleotides line up with TRBD1. Sequencing was done on a sample of blood. CDR3 nucleotide sequence: TGTGCCACCAGCAGTGGACAGGGATTGGAAACTAATGAAAAACTGTTTTTT. Amino acids: CATSSGQGLETNEKLFF.